The clone carrying this TCR beta chain appeared a single time. As yet, its antigen is unknown. This specimen comes from a study of T cell responses to AZD1222 COVID-19 vaccine. In the study overall: Analysis merged second doses at about 4 or about 12 weeks. Notes on the study in general: The study sampled repertoires only after the peak T cell response. Clonal diversity may have been underestimated, and the donors were mostly white British, with more females than males. Spike-wide coverage was observed for vaccine-associated CD4 TCRs, with dominant responses at 160-218 and 743-854.

Libraries were prepared by immunoSEQ multiplex PCR; TCRdb keeps only in-frame clonotypes and omits some of them. The data hold about 150,000 clones, with less than 95% observed a single time. Specimen: peripheral blood, collected on day 0 of AZD1222 vaccination. The sequence came from an adult in good health.

CDR3 residues: CASSETGGSPQHF. CDR3 DNA sequence: TGTGCCAGCAGTGAGACAGGGGGCTCGCCCCAGCATTTT. The chain joins TRBV6-1 to TRBJ1-5, with 10 bases lining up with TRBD1. The trim removed 3 bases at V and 9 bases at J, leaving 2 bases unmatched. CDR1 and CDR2 (germline): MNHNS, SASEGT. The CDR3 totals 13 residues.